The 22 T cell receptor beta chains listed next were all sequenced from one sample in a study of shared clonotypes between healthy human individuals. Sequenced by immunoSEQ multiplex PCR; TCRdb stores in-frame clones only, minus some. In the table there are approximately 720,000 clones, more than 70% of which are singletons. The sequencing input was memory CD4+ T cells sorted from blood. The subset is: CD45RA-negative fraction. These receptors were collected from a woman in her 30s in good health.

The rearrangement joins TRBV13 to TRBJ2-2, with 9 positions matching TRBD1. V lost 5 bases and J lost 6; bases outside the gene matches: 10. The CDR3 totals 16 residues. Germline V CDR1 and CDR2: PRHDT, FYEKMQ (reference sequence). CDR3 DNA sequence: TGTGCCAGCAGCCCCGCCGGGACAGGGAGGTCCGGGGAGCTGTTTTTT. Translation gives CASSPAGTGRSGELFF.

This clone showed up just once. This rearrangement joins TRBV27 to TRBJ2-1, with a weak D call TRBD2 (6 bases). Germline CDR1 is MNHEY and CDR2 is SMNVEV (reference sequence). The ends were cut back, 2 bases at V and 7 bases at J, with 15 bases in the middle. The CDR3 consists of 15 residues. The CDR3, as DNA: TGTGCCAGCAGTTTAAGCGCGGGGAGAAGGAATGAGCAGTTCTTC. Translating gives CASSLSAGRRNEQFF.

The CDR3 DNA reads TGTGCCAGCAGCCCAGACCTGACTGGAAACACCATATATTTT. Amino acids: CASSPDLTGNTIYF. The gene calls are TRBV7-7 and TRBJ1-3; D not resolved. The CDR3 covers 14 residues. The germline V and J ends were trimmed by 5 bases and 2 bases, with 10 bases remaining between them. Germline V lookup: CDR1 SSHAT, CDR2 FNYEAQ (reference sequence).

The chain joins TRBV19 to TRBJ2-2; possible D gene TRBD2, 6 bases. Trimming cost V 1 base and J 4 bases, with 13 bases left between them. The CDR3 totals 16 residues. CDR1 is LNHDA and CDR2 is SQIVND in the germline V gene (reference sequence). The CDR3 is CASSIVSSGVTGELFF. CDR3 DNA sequence: TGTGCCAGTAGTATAGTCAGTAGCGGAGTCACCGGGGAGCTGTTTTTT.

The chain is built from TRBV7-8 and TRBJ2-1, with 7 bases that match TRBD2. Germline V gives CDR1 SGHVS, CDR2 FQNEAQ. V was clipped by 5 bases and J by 9 bases; unmatched bases: 13. The length of the CDR3 is 15 residues. The DNA for the CDR3 is TGTGCCAGCAGCCTCACTAGCGCCCTAGGCAGTGAGCAGTTCTTC. The encoded protein is CASSLTSALGSEQFF.

This clone turned up a few times. The V and J genes are TRBV2 and TRBJ2-5, with a possible D match to TRBD1 (5 bases). The J call is in doubt because the DNA end fits TRBJ2-7 better. There are 15 residues in the CDR3. CDR1 is SNHLY and CDR2 is FYNNEI in the germline V gene. CDR3 sequence reads: CASSEEGQGQSEQYF. In nucleotides, the CDR3 is TGTGCCAGCAGTGAAGAGGGGCAGGGCCAATCCGAGCAGTACTTC.

The genes are TRBV2 and TRBJ2-1, with D unresolved. Germline CDR1 and CDR2: SNHLY and FYNNEI. V shed 8 bases and J shed 0 bases, with 5 bases lying between them. The CDR3 loop spans 12 amino acids. The CDR3 DNA follows: TGTGCCAGCCGGAGCTCCTACAATGAGCAGTTCTTC. Amino acids: CASRSSYNEQFF.

The chain joins TRBV27 to TRBJ2-3; D unclear. V shed 6 bases and J shed 5 bases, with 9 bases lying between them. From germline, CDR1 is MNHEY and CDR2 SMNVEV (reference sequence). The CDR3 is 12 amino acids. CDR3 in amino acids: CASSNARDTQYF. CDR3 nucleotide sequence: TGTGCCAGCAGCAATGCGCGAGATACGCAGTATTTT.

The V and J genes are TRBV10-3 and TRBJ1-5, with 9 bases lining up with TRBD1. Germline CDR1 is ENHRY and CDR2 is SYGVKD. CDR3 size: 13 residues. J was trimmed by 3 bases and V by 8 bases; bases with no gene match: 2. The CDR3 nucleotides read TGTGCCATCGGACAGGGGAACAATCAGCCCCAGCATTTT. Translation: CAIGQGNNQPQHF.

CDR3 nucleotides: TGTGCCAGCAGTAGTCGGGTTTTCACAGATACGCAGTATTTT. Its translation: CASSSRVFTDTQYF. This chain connects TRBV6-7 to TRBJ2-3, with D unclear. TRBV6-7 is sorted into the ORF group, with uncertain function. The CDR3 is made up of 14 amino acids. The ends were cut back, 5 bases at V and 2 bases at J, with 11 bases in the middle.

V usage is TRBV27 and J usage is TRBJ2-1; perhaps D is TRBD1 or TRBD2 (5 bases each). The CDR3 is 16 residues long. Germline loops: CDR1 MNHEY, CDR2 SMNVEV (reference sequence). Trimming took off 2 bases at V and 6 bases at J, with 17 bases between the two ends. The CDR3 DNA is TGTGCCAGCAGTTTAGGGACCCCTGGAAGAAGCAATGAGCAGTTCTTC. This encodes CASSLGTPGRSNEQFF.

The rearrangement links TRBV5-4 to TRBJ2-7, with a weak D call TRBD1 (7 bases). This CDR3 is 15 amino acids long. Deletions cut 4 bases from V and 3 bases from J, with 17 bases between. CDR1 is SGHNT, CDR2 YYREEE, per germline (reference sequence). CDR3 in amino acids: CASSPRQGGRYEQYF. In nucleotides, the CDR3 is TGTGCCAGCAGCCCCCGCCAGGGGGGACGCTACGAGCAGTACTTC.

The chain has TRBV19 and TRBJ1-5, with D perhaps TRBD1 (5 bases). CDR1 LNHDA and CDR2 SQIVND come from the germline V gene (reference sequence). The CDR3 has 13 residues. V was clipped by 6 bases and J by 2 bases, with 8 bases between them. The CDR3 reads CASSDSGNQPQHF. The CDR3 DNA reads as TGTGCCAGTAGCGACAGCGGCAATCAGCCCCAGCATTTT.

This chain links TRBV9 with TRBJ1-3; no firm D call. The CDR3 has 13 residues. Germline V gene sequence: CDR1 SGDLS, CDR2 YYNGEE. Trimming cost V 5 bases and J 1 base, with 7 bases left between them. CDR3 loop: CASSYSSGNTIYF. The DNA for the CDR3 is TGTGCCAGCAGTTACAGTTCTGGAAACACCATATATTTT.

This clone was detected only a few times. The same CDR3 can be traced to other DNA sequences in this sample. The chain links TRBV4-1 to TRBJ1-5; D is possibly TRBD1 (5 bases). The CDR3 is 14 amino acids. The germline V gene has CDR1 MGHRA and CDR2 YSYEKL. The V gene lost 0 bases and the J gene lost 7 bases, with 10 bases spanning the gap. The CDR3 region has the DNA TGCGCCAGCAGCCAAGATCCAGGGAACCAGCCCCAGCATTTT. Translation: CASSQDPGNQPQHF.

This clone was recorded at least ten times. The J gene is TRBJ2-2, the V gene TRBV25-1; 10 bases map to TRBD2. The CDR3 runs to 15 residues. Germline CDR1 and CDR2: MGHDK and SYGVNS. V gave up 4 bases and J gave up 6 bases; unmatched junction bases: 5. The CDR3 bases are TGTGCCAGCAGTGCCCGGACTAGCGGCTCCGGGGAGCTGTTTTTT. Translation: CASSARTSGSGELFF.

The chain is built from TRBV6-4 and TRBJ1-2; TRBD1 matches at 8 bases. The V and J ends lost 7 bases and 5 bases, in that order; junction bases with no gene match: 15. Germline V gene lookup returns CDR1 MRHNA and CDR2 SNTAGT. The CDR3 is 16 amino acids. CDR3 sequence: CASTSDRVPRGYGYTF. The CDR3 DNA is TGTGCCAGCACCTCGGACAGGGTTCCTAGAGGTTATGGCTACACCTTC.

Here the CDR3 DNA reads TGTGCCAGCAGTTACCTCACGGGGGAAAAACTGTTTTTT. Amino acids: CASSYLTGEKLFF. The chain carries TRBV6-5 and TRBJ1-4; D gene uncertain. CDR1 MNHEY and CDR2 SVGAGI come from the germline V gene. The CDR3 length is 13 residues. V was trimmed by 2 bases and J by 8 bases, leaving 9 bases between them.

This clone was seen only a few times. V gene TRBV5-4 combines with J gene TRBJ2-7; tentatively, D is TRBD1 (6 bases). The CDR3 is 13 residues long. Between the trimmed V and J ends, which lost 0 bases and 4 bases, there was a span of 8 bases. The germline CDR1 and CDR2 sequences are SGHNT and YYREEE (reference sequence). CDR3 coding DNA: TGTGCCAGCAGCTTGGAGGACAGATACGAGCAGTACTTC. Translated, it gives CASSLEDRYEQYF.

The CDR3 loop is CASSTLAGSSYNEQFF. In DNA, the CDR3 is TGTGCCAGCAGTACACTAGCGGGAAGCTCCTACAATGAGCAGTTCTTC. V and J are TRBV11-2 and TRBJ2-1; 10 bases are shared with TRBD2. Trimming took 6 bases from V and 0 from J; bases not matched to a gene: 5. CDR1 SGHAT and CDR2 FQNNGV come from the germline V gene. The CDR3 length is 16 residues.

The rearrangement joins TRBV4-1 to TRBJ1-2; D may be TRBD1 (5 bases). CDR1 and CDR2 from the germline V gene are MGHRA and YSYEKL. This CDR3 contains 18 residues. Between the trimmed V and J ends, which lost 1 base and 0 bases, there was a span of 18 bases. CDR3 residues: CASSQAAREGRPNYGYTF. CDR3 nucleotide sequence: TGCGCCAGCAGCCAAGCCGCGAGGGAGGGGAGGCCTAACTATGGCTACACCTTC.

This chain joins TRBV7-3 and TRBJ2-3, with 11 bases identical to TRBD2. Trimming at V came to 6 bases and at J to 2 bases, leaving 7 bases not matched to a gene. Germline CDR1 reads SGHTA; CDR2 reads FQGTGA. This CDR3 is built from 16 residues. The DNA of the CDR3 is TGTGCCAGCAGGACTAAACTAGCGGGGGCCACAGATACGCAGTATTTT. Translated, it gives CASRTKLAGATDTQYF.